These T cell receptor beta chains were read from a single sample in a study of monozygotic twins with inflammatory bowel disease. TCRdb reprocessed the 5' RACE reads; each CDR3 protein has one entry and no DNA is given. The sample has approximately 390,000 distinct CDR3 sequences. The sequenced material came from blood. These receptors were obtained from a human donor with ulcerative colitis or Crohn's disease, or a healthy co-twin of an affected twin (not recorded which). CDR3s include the opening cysteine and the closing phenylalanine or tryptophan. Fields, in order: CDR3 length, V gene, J gene, CDR3 protein.

>14|TRBV18|TRBJ2-7
CASSLQGDIYEQYF
>11|TRBV20-1|TRBJ1-1
CSAKIGAEAFF
>16|TRBV5-1|TRBJ2-2
CASSLVALGDTGELFF
>15|TRBV20-1|TRBJ2-1
CSATRIAGALNEQFF
>15|TRBV5-1|TRBJ2-1
CASSISGTPGNEQFF
>17|TRBV10-3|TRBJ2-3
CAISDPIGQMSTDTQYF
>19|TRBV6-1|TRBJ2-2
CASSEAGGYGRGYTGELFF
>16|TRBV7-2|TRBJ2-3
CASSLEGAGGPNTQYF
>15|TRBV7-2|TRBJ2-1
CASTQDRGEYNEQFF
>15|TRBV3-1|TRBJ2-7
CASSQDPYGGDEQYF
>12|TRBV7-2|TRBJ2-5
CASSSPRQTQYF
>15|TRBV30|TRBJ1-6
CAWSVNVGSGSPLHF
>14|TRBV7-2|TRBJ1-5
CASSLRGTNQPQHF
>15|TRBV7-2|TRBJ2-5
CASSLEGRSVETQYF